The rows below give T cell receptor beta chains drawn from one sample of a study of T cell responses to AZD1222 COVID-19 vaccine. The table came from immunoSEQ multiplex PCR; TCRdb's copy has only in-frame clones and leaves some out. The sample lists around 130,000 clones; about 93% were seen once. The input for sequencing was peripheral blood, taken on day 0 of AZD1222 vaccination. Source of these receptors: an adult in good health. The CDR3 runs from the conserved cysteine through the conserved F or W. D genes are given only for firm matches. The size field is filled for only some rows; it gives once, few, many or a size class.

size: NA
J: TRBJ2-1
D: NA
V: TRBV19
CDR3: CASSIGGGDYNEQFF
DNA: TGTGCCAGTAGTATTGGAGGCGGAGACTACAATGAGCAATTCTTC

size: NA
J: TRBJ1-1
D: TRBD1
V: TRBV18
CDR3: CASSPEGGAGTEAFF
DNA: TGTGCCAGCTCACCGGAAGGGGGCGCGGGGACTGAAGCTTTCTTT

size: once
J: TRBJ2-3
D: NA
V: TRBV5-5
CDR3: CATEVGHEFADTQYF
DNA: TGTGCCACCGAAGTCGGACACGAGTTTGCAGATACGCAGTATTTT

size: NA
J: TRBJ2-7
D: NA
V: TRBV30
CDR3: CALNSDNYEQYF
DNA: TGTGCCTTAAACTCAGATAACTACGAGCAGTACTTC

size: NA
J: TRBJ1-1
D: NA
V: TRBV29-1
CDR3: CSALTANTEAFF
DNA: TGCAGCGCACTGACAGCGAACACTGAAGCTTTCTTT

size: NA
J: TRBJ2-6
D: TRBD1
V: TRBV9
CDR3: CASSATGAGANVLTF
DNA: TGTGCCAGCAGCGCGACAGGGGCTGGGGCCAACGTCCTGACTTTC

size: NA
J: TRBJ2-7
D: NA
V: TRBV5-4
CDR3: CASSLGGLARHYEQYF
DNA: TGTGCCAGCAGCTTGGGGGGGTTGGCGAGACACTACGAGCAGTACTTC

size: NA
J: TRBJ1-1
D: NA
V: TRBV12-2
CDR3: CASRTRQTNTEAFF
DNA: TGTGCAAGTCGCACCCGACAGACGAACACTGAAGCTTTCTTT

size: NA
J: TRBJ1-2
D: NA
V: TRBV27
CDR3: CASTSRHLYGYTF
DNA: TGTGCCAGCACTTCTCGTCATCTATATGGCTACACCTTC

size: NA
J: TRBJ2-1
D: NA
V: TRBV25-1
CDR3: CASSGGWYDNEQFF
DNA: TGTGCCAGCAGTGGGGGATGGTACGACAATGAGCAGTTCTTC

size: few
J: TRBJ1-5
D: NA
V: TRBV24-1
CDR3: CATSDLGGPQHF
DNA: TGTGCCACCAGTGATTTGGGAGGGCCCCAGCATTTT

size: NA
J: TRBJ1-2
D: NA
V: TRBV4-2
CDR3: CASSPGLLGYTF
DNA: TGTGCCAGCAGCCCCGGCCTCTTGGGCTACACCTTC

size: NA
J: TRBJ1-1
D: NA
V: TRBV12-3/TRBV12-4
CDR3: CASRPGVTEAFF
DNA: TGTGCCAGCCGTCCGGGAGTGACTGAAGCTTTCTTT

size: NA
J: TRBJ1-3
D: NA
V: TRBV30
CDR3: CAWSGDGRMIYF
DNA: TGTGCCTGGAGTGGGGACGGACGAATGATATATTTT

size: few
J: TRBJ1-4
D: TRBD1
V: TRBV5-1
CDR3: CASSFGQGNEKLFF
DNA: TGCGCCAGCAGCTTTGGACAGGGGAATGAAAAACTGTTTTTT

size: NA
J: TRBJ1-3
D: NA
V: TRBV18
CDR3: CASSPDRTSGNTIYF
DNA: TGTGCCAGCTCACCAGACAGGACCTCTGGAAACACCATATATTTT

size: NA
J: TRBJ2-7
D: NA
V: TRBV3-1/TRBV3-2
CDR3: CASSLGRFYEQYF
DNA: TGTGCCAGCAGCCTGGGTCGGTTCTACGAGCAGTACTTC

size: NA
J: TRBJ1-2
D: NA
V: TRBV3-1/TRBV3-2
CDR3: CASSRQERQVGYTF
DNA: TGTGCCAGCAGCCGCCAAGAACGACAGGTTGGCTACACCTTC

size: NA
J: TRBJ1-2
D: TRBD1
V: TRBV11-2
CDR3: CASSPRTGLNYGYTF
DNA: TGTGCCAGCAGCCCCCGGACAGGACTTAACTATGGCTACACCTTC

size: few
J: TRBJ2-2
D: NA
V: TRBV6-5
CDR3: CASSYSDVTNTGELFF
DNA: TGTGCCAGCAGTTACTCGGACGTCACGAACACCGGGGAGCTGTTTTTT

size: once
J: TRBJ1-1
D: TRBD1
V: TRBV30
CDR3: CAWMEGATEAFF
DNA: TGTGCCTGGATGGAGGGGGCCACTGAAGCTTTCTTT

size: NA
J: TRBJ2-7
D: TRBD2
V: TRBV4-1
CDR3: CASSQGWGGVAHEQYF
DNA: TGCGCCAGCAGCCAAGGTTGGGGGGGGGTAGCCCACGAGCAGTACTTC

size: once
J: TRBJ2-1
D: NA
V: TRBV15
CDR3: CATSRDLGYNEQFF
DNA: TGTGCCACCAGCAGAGATTTGGGCTACAATGAGCAGTTCTTC

size: NA
J: TRBJ2-1
D: TRBD1
V: TRBV4-1
CDR3: CAIEGTGEDEQFF
DNA: TGCGCCATCGAGGGGACAGGCGAGGATGAGCAGTTCTTC

size: NA
J: TRBJ1-5
D: NA
V: TRBV5-6
CDR3: CASSLGVSNQPQHF
DNA: TGTGCCAGCAGCTTGGGGGTTAGCAATCAGCCCCAGCATTTT

size: NA
J: TRBJ1-6
D: TRBD1
V: TRBV30
CDR3: CAWSVRQGNNSPLHF
DNA: TGTGCCTGGAGTGTTCGACAGGGAAATAATTCACCCCTCCACTTT

size: NA
J: TRBJ1-2
D: TRBD1
V: TRBV14
CDR3: CASSRLTGADYGYTF
DNA: TGTGCCAGCAGCCGACTGACAGGGGCTGACTATGGCTACACCTTC

size: NA
J: TRBJ1-4
D: TRBD1
V: TRBV6-2/TRBV6-3
CDR3: CASGRTGNEKLFF
DNA: TGTGCCAGCGGCCGGACAGGGAATGAAAAACTGTTTTTT